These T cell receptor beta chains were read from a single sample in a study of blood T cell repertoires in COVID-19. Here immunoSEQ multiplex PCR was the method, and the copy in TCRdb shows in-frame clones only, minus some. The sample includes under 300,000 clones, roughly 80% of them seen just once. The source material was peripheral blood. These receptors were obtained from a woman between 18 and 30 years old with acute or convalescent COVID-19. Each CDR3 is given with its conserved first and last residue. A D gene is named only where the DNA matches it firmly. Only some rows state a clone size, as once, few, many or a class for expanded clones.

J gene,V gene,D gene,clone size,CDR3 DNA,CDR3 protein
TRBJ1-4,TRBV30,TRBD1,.,TGTGCCTGGAGAGTGACAGGGACTAATGAAAAACTGTTTTTT,CAWRVTGTNEKLFF
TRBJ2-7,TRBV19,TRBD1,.,TGTGCCACTGACCGGGACAGGGACTCCTACGAGCAGTACTTC,CATDRDRDSYEQYF
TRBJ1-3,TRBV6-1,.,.,TGTGCCAGCAGTGATACAGGGATCTCTGGAAACACCATATATTTT,CASSDTGISGNTIYF
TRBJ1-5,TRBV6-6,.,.,TGTGCCAGCTGGGGACTGGGCAATCAGCCCCAGCATTTT,CASWGLGNQPQHF
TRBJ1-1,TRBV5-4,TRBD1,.,TGTGCCAGCAGCTCCGGGACAGGGGGCTTGGACACTGAAGCTTTCTTT,CASSSGTGGLDTEAFF
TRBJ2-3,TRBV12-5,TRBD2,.,TGTGCTAGTGGCTATATTAGCGGGAGGGCAGATACGCAGTATTTT,CASGYISGRADTQYF
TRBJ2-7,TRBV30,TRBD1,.,TGTGCCTGGAGTGTCCTCCTCCGGGACAGGGATCTCTACGAGCAGTACTTC,CAWSVLLRDRDLYEQYF
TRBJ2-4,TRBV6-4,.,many,TGTGCCAGCAGTGCCGGGAGCGAGAACATTCAGTACTTC,CASSAGSENIQYF
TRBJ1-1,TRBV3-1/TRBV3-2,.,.,TGTGCCAGCAGCCGGCAGAACACTGAAGCTTTCTTT,CASSRQNTEAFF
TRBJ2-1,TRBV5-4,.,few,TGTGCCAGCAGCCGGGACTACAATGAGCAGTTCTTC,CASSRDYNEQFF
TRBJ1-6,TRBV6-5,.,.,TGTGCCAGCAGTTACTGGACAGCAAATTCACCCCTCCACTTT,CASSYWTANSPLHF